This T cell receptor beta chain is from a study of T-cell memory formation after mild COVID-19. The ends were cut back, 0 bases at V and 7 bases at J, with 20 bases in the middle. The V gene's germline CDR1 is LGHDT and CDR2 YNNKEL (reference sequence). This CDR3 contains 17 residues. This clonotype was seen a handful of times. Its antigen is as yet unknown. Study results and caveats: Memory from before infection featured some responding clones, which suggests cross-reactive memory joined. Contracting clones localized mainly to CM and EM when CD4+ and mainly to EMRA when CD8+.

One entry per CDR3 protein results from TCRdb running MiXCR on the 5' RACE reads. Of about 410,000 distinct CDR3 sequences in the sample, around 22% are singletons; the top ten hold roughly 13%. The rearrangement joins TRBV3-1 to TRBJ2-3; D is possibly TRBD1 (5 bases). The TCR originated in an adult woman who had mild COVID-19 (a few samples of this study predate the infection). Cell type and time point are not known. Sequencing input: PBMCs or a T cell subset sorted from them (not recorded which). Here the CDR3 reads CASSQDKSAQGMNTQYF. Written as DNA, the CDR3 is TGTGCCAGCAGCCAAGACAAATCGGCGCAGGGCATGAATACGCAGTATTTT.